The 26 T cell receptor beta chains below all came from one sample that was sequenced in a study of blood T cell repertoires in COVID-19. Generated by immunoSEQ multiplex PCR, the TCRdb table keeps only in-frame clones and is missing some. The profile shows 200,000 to 250,000 clones, 83% of them singletons. Sequencing input: PBMCs or T cells enriched from blood (not recorded which). These receptors were obtained from a woman in her forties or fifties who had been exposed to COVID-19.

Here the CDR3 reads CASSPPGLAGHNEQFF. CDR3 nucleotides: TGTGCCAGCAGCCCTCCGGGACTAGCGGGGCACAATGAGCAGTTCTTC. The chain employs TRBV7-9 and TRBJ2-1; 13 bases match TRBD2. Germline CDR1 SEHNR, CDR2 FQNEAQ (reference sequence). After removal of 5 bases from V and 5 bases from J, the junction contained 6 bases not matched to a gene. This CDR3 has 16 amino acids.

The rearrangement joins TRBV2 to TRBJ1-6; 9 nucleotides align to TRBD1. Germline-derived CDR1 and CDR2 are SNHLY and FYNNEI. V lost 6 bases, J lost 4 bases, and 4 bases stayed unmatched. The CDR3 consists of 15 residues. This CDR3 is CASSVGTGYNSPLHF. The DNA for the CDR3 is TGTGCCAGCAGCGTTGGGACAGGGTATAATTCACCCCTCCACTTT.

The gene calls are TRBV5-1 and TRBJ2-3; TRBD1 agrees at 9 bases. The germline V gene encodes CDR1 SGHRS and CDR2 YFSETQ. This CDR3 has 16 residues. The V and J ends lost 3 bases and 3 bases, in that order; junction bases with no gene match: 8. CDR3 region: CASSYRTGVGTDTQYF. The DNA of the CDR3 is TGCGCCAGCAGCTATCGGACAGGGGTGGGGACAGATACGCAGTATTTT.

V and J are TRBV11-2 and TRBJ2-2; possible D gene TRBD1, 6 bases. Trimming took off 0 bases at V and 4 bases at J, with 6 bases between the two ends. The CDR3 runs 14 residues. Germline V CDR1 and CDR2: SGHAT, FQNNGV. The CDR3 coding sequence is TGTGCCAGCAGCTTAGACAGGGGCACCGGGGAGCTGTTTTTT. Translating it yields CASSLDRGTGELFF. The full variable domain, in which reference TRBV11-2 and TRBJ2-2 provide the parts outside the CDR3, is EAGVAQSPRYKIIEKRQSVAFWCNPISGHATLYWYQQILGQGPKLLIQFQNNGVVDDSQLPKDRFSAERLKGVDSTLKIQPAKLEDSAVYLCASSLDRGTGELFFGEGSRLTVL.

J is TRBJ1-3 and V is TRBV11-2; unclear D gene. V was shortened by 5 bases and J by 0 bases, with 8 bases between the two germline ends. The CDR3 has 14 residues. Per the germline V gene, CDR1 is SGHAT and CDR2 is FQNNGV. DNA for the CDR3: TGTGCCAGCAGCCCTGTCAGCTCTGGAAACACCATATATTTT. Amino acid sequence: CASSPVSSGNTIYF.

The V call is TRBV27, the J call TRBJ1-2, with 8 bases identical to TRBD1. The CDR3 runs to 14 residues. After removal of 5 bases from V and 4 bases from J, the junction contained 6 bases not matched to a gene. Germline V gives CDR1 MNHEY, CDR2 SMNVEV (reference sequence). CDR3 DNA sequence: TGTGCCAGCAGTCTAGGACAGGGCCGCTATGGCTACACCTTC. It is translated as CASSLGQGRYGYTF.

The rearrangement links TRBV3-1 (or the pseudogene TRBV3-2) to TRBJ1-1, with D unresolved. Trimming took 1 base from V and 3 from J, leaving 6 bases between them. Germline V lookup: CDR1 LGHDT, CDR2 YNNKEL (reference sequence). CDR3 length equals 13 residues. CDR3 nucleotide sequence: TGTGCCAGCAGCCAAGGTGTCTACACTGAAGCTTTCTTT. This encodes CASSQGVYTEAFF.

This chain links TRBV28 with TRBJ1-2; weak D call: TRBD1 (6 bases). Germline values: CDR1 MDHEN, CDR2 SYDVKM. This CDR3 comprises 14 residues. Trimming removed 0 bases at V and 2 bases at J, with 7 bases between. The CDR3 sequence is CASSLWDRNYGYTF. CDR3 in DNA: TGTGCCAGCAGTTTATGGGACAGAAACTATGGCTACACCTTC.

This clone is a singleton in its sample. The chain links TRBV6-1 to TRBJ2-5; TRBD1 is a possible D gene (6 bases). The V gene lost 2 bases and the J gene lost 5 bases, with 6 bases spanning the gap. The CDR3 is 12 amino acids. The germline CDR1 and CDR2 sequences are MNHNS and SASEGT. In DNA form, the CDR3 reads TGTGCCAGCAGTGAACAGGGGGAGACCCAGTACTTC. It specifies CASSEQGETQYF.

The chain combines TRBV19 with TRBJ2-5; tentatively, D is TRBD2 (6 bases). The CDR3 contains 13 residues. Trimming stripped 3 bases from V and 7 bases from J, with 12 bases between. The germline V gene has CDR1 LNHDA and CDR2 SQIVND (reference sequence). The CDR3, as DNA: TGTGCCAGTAGTATCGGCGGGGAAGGGACCCAGTACTTC. Protein: CASSIGGEGTQYF.

The chain carries TRBV29-1 and TRBJ1-1; 8 bases agree with TRBD1. The V gene end was trimmed by 8 bases and the J gene end by 3 bases; junction bases not matched to a gene: 5. Germline V gene data show CDR1 as SQVTM and CDR2 as ANQGSEA. The CDR3 has 12 residues. CDR3 protein: CSFRQGHTEAFF. DNA of the CDR3: TGCAGCTTCCGACAGGGGCACACTGAAGCTTTCTTT.

This clone showed up just a few times. The rearrangement links TRBV4-2 to TRBJ1-1; 7 nucleotides match TRBD1. V gave up 1 base and J gave up 3 bases; unmatched junction bases: 11. The CDR3 is made up of 17 amino acids. CDR1 is LGHNA, CDR2 YNFKEQ, per germline. The CDR3 DNA follows: TGTGCCAGCAGCCAAGGAGGGGGCGGGAAATCGGACACTGAAGCTTTCTTT. Translated, it gives CASSQGGGGKSDTEAFF.

This rearrangement joins TRBV2 to TRBJ1-1; TRBD1 aligns across 9 bases. Germline CDR1 reads SNHLY; CDR2 reads FYNNEI. V shed 11 bases and J 3 bases; nucleotides not matched to a gene: 13. The CDR3 totals 15 residues. Written as DNA, the CDR3 is TGTGCCTGCTCAGGGACAGGGAGGGTTGACACTGAAGCTTTCTTT. The encoded protein is CACSGTGRVDTEAFF.

The chain is built from TRBV5-1 and TRBJ2-1; 10 positions agree with TRBD2. J gave up 7 bases and V 0 bases, and 4 bases lay outside the gene matches. The V gene's germline CDR1 is SGHRS and CDR2 YFSETQ. The CDR3 consists of 15 residues. CDR3 protein: CASSLDGLAVNEQFF. CDR3 bases: TGCGCCAGCAGCTTGGACGGACTAGCGGTAAATGAGCAGTTCTTC.

The chain combines TRBV9 with TRBJ2-3; D gene ambiguous. The CDR3 totals 15 residues. The V gene's germline CDR1 is SGDLS and CDR2 YYNGEE. V gave up 3 bases and J gave up 2 bases, with 13 bases separating them. This CDR3 reads CASSGTLSPTDTQYF. DNA for the CDR3: TGTGCCAGCAGCGGAACTCTATCCCCCACAGATACGCAGTATTTT.

The rearrangement links TRBV28 to TRBJ2-7; TRBD1 might be the D (6 bases). The CDR3 sequence is 13 residues long. Germline V gene lookup returns CDR1 MDHEN and CDR2 SYDVKM. Trimming removed 7 bases at V and 7 bases at J, with 17 bases between. The CDR3 nucleotides read TGTGCCAGCACCGAGATAGGGGGTTGGGAGCAGTACTTC. This gives the protein CASTEIGGWEQYF.

Written as DNA, the CDR3 is TGTGCCTGGAGTAGGGGACAGGGGATTACTGAAGCTTTCTTT. Its protein product is CAWSRGQGITEAFF. V gene TRBV30 combines with J gene TRBJ1-1; 10 bases are a match to TRBD1. The CDR3 loop spans 14 amino acids. The trim removed 2 bases at V and 5 bases at J, leaving 5 bases unmatched. CDR1 GTSNPN and CDR2 SVGIG come from the germline V gene (reference sequence).

The chain couples TRBV2 to TRBJ1-5, with 9 bases that match TRBD1. Germline V gives CDR1 SNHLY, CDR2 FYNNEI. V shed 8 bases and J 9 bases; nucleotides not matched to a gene: 5. There are 12 residues in the CDR3. This CDR3 is CASQRGQGPQHF. The CDR3 bases are TGTGCCAGCCAAAGGGGACAGGGGCCCCAGCATTTT.

The chain has TRBV7-2 and TRBJ1-5; possible D gene TRBD1, 5 bases. The V gene lost 5 bases and the J gene lost 9 bases, with 11 bases spanning the gap. Per the germline V gene, CDR1 is SGHTA and CDR2 is FQGNSA. The CDR3 sequence is 12 residues long. This CDR3 reads CASSVDGGPQHF. CDR3 sequence (DNA): TGTGCCAGCAGCGTTGACGGGGGGCCCCAGCATTTT.

The V call is TRBV7-9, the J call TRBJ1-2, with 9 bases aligning to TRBD1. The CDR3 runs 13 residues. The trim removed 5 bases at V and 8 bases at J, leaving 6 bases unmatched. Germline loops: CDR1 SEHNR, CDR2 FQNEAQ (reference sequence). The CDR3 reads CASSTGTGLGYTF. For the CDR3, the DNA is TGTGCCAGCAGCACTGGGACAGGGCTAGGCTACACCTTC.

A few counts support this clone. J is TRBJ2-6 and V is TRBV30; D is perhaps TRBD1 (5 bases). The CDR3 has 14 residues. Per the germline V gene, CDR1 is GTSNPN and CDR2 is SVGIG (reference sequence). Trimming stripped 4 bases from V and 0 bases from J, with 7 bases between. The CDR3 reads CAWKTVSGANVLTF. The CDR3 nucleotides read TGTGCCTGGAAGACAGTCTCTGGGGCCAACGTCCTGACTTTC.

The J gene is TRBJ1-2, the V gene TRBV19; the match to TRBD1 covers 12 bases. From germline, CDR1 is LNHDA and CDR2 SQIVND (reference sequence). The CDR3 length is 15 residues. The junction had 3 bases not matched to a gene; V was cut back by 3 bases and J by 4 bases. The CDR3 spells CASSIPGQGAYGYTF. CDR3 nucleotide sequence: TGTGCCAGTAGTATCCCGGGACAGGGGGCCTATGGCTACACCTTC.

The chain links TRBV5-1 to TRBJ2-2; 7 bases are shared with TRBD1. V trimming: 0 bases; J trimming: 6 bases; junction bases outside the gene matches: 5. CDR1 is SGHRS and CDR2 is YFSETQ in the germline V gene. The CDR3 is made up of 15 amino acids. CDR3 nucleotide sequence: TGCGCCAGCAGCTTGGGGGACAGACTCGCCGGGGAGCTGTTTTTT. It translates to CASSLGDRLAGELFF.

This clone was observed a single time. The rearrangement uses TRBV20-1 and TRBJ1-1, with D unclear. Germline V gene data show CDR1 as DFQATT and CDR2 as SNEGSKA (reference sequence). Trimming removed 2 bases at V and 7 bases at J, with 8 bases between. The CDR3 has 11 amino acids. CDR3 DNA: TGCAGTGCTAGACCTTCAGGTGAAGCTTTCTTT. It encodes CSARPSGEAFF.

J is TRBJ1-6 and V is TRBV27, with 10 bases matching TRBD1. CDR1 is MNHEY, CDR2 SMNVEV, per germline (reference sequence). CDR3 size: 18 residues. V shed 5 bases and J 7 bases; nucleotides not matched to a gene: 14. CDR3 in amino acids: CASSRHPGQGLINSPLHF. The CDR3 DNA reads TGTGCCAGCAGTCGACACCCGGGACAGGGGCTCATCAATTCACCCCTCCACTTT.

The gene calls are TRBV19 and TRBJ2-3; D is unresolved. The CDR3 runs 13 residues. Germline CDR1 and CDR2: LNHDA and SQIVND (reference sequence). Trimming cost V 4 bases and J 0 bases, with 5 bases left between them. Written as DNA, the CDR3 is TGTGCCAGTAGTACCACAAGCACAGATACGCAGTATTTT. This sequence encodes CASSTTSTDTQYF.